This TCR beta chain came from a study of blood T cell repertoires in COVID-19. The wider study: Acute-phase and convalescent COVID-19 samples originated in the United States, Italy and Spain. The analysed material was cDNA or gDNA that came from T cells, B-cell-depleted T cells, or PBMCs.

In the authors' methods: Amplifying reference gene primers gave estimates of nucleated cell counts. Only in-frame clones appear in the TCRdb table, and some are missing; sequencing was by immunoSEQ multiplex PCR. V and J calls and clone size are given by that table; D and trimming were obtained from the DNA. The sample lists a few hundred thousand clones, about 91% occurring once. The CDR3 runs 12 residues. V lost 4 bases to trimming and J lost 8 bases, with 9 bases between them. Germline loops: CDR1 LNHNV, CDR2 YYDKDF (reference sequence). This chain joins TRBV15 and TRBJ2-1; D may be TRBD1 (5 bases). Sequenced material: peripheral blood. The clonotype was recovered from a woman in her twenties or thirties who had recovered from COVID-19. The chain's CDR3 is CATSNPRDEQFF. CDR3 coding DNA: TGTGCCACCAGCAACCCCAGGGATGAGCAGTTCTTC.